The entry below describes one T cell receptor beta chain. In germline, CDR1 is LGHDT, CDR2 YNNKEL (reference sequence). The J segment lost 7 bases and the V segment lost 4 bases, leaving 6 bases of the junction unmatched. This CDR3 contains 15 residues. TCR beta CDR3 regions were amplified from RNA transcripts. In the first-round RT-PCR of the TCR CDR3, the HTBI primer set was used. TCRdb used MiXCR to reprocess the multiplex PCR reads, holding one entry per CDR3 protein. The table has some 620,000 distinct CDR3 sequences, around 16% seen once. This entry comes from a study of T cells in Graves' hyperthyroidism and ophthalmopathy.

V and J are TRBV3-1 and TRBJ2-2; 10 bases map to TRBD2. Sequenced input: blood. The TCR comes from a woman aged 25 to 39 with Graves' hyperthyroidism. CDR3 protein: CASSRSSGSGGELFF. The CDR3 coding sequence is TGTGCCAGCAGCCGATCTAGCGGGAGTGGCGGGGAGCTGTTTTTT.